The present T cell receptor beta chain was sequenced within a study of T-cell reconstitution after alpha-beta-depleted transplantation in children. Library preparation (for TCRbeta) was performed with unique molecular identifiers. TCRdb re-analysed the PCR reads in MiXCR, keeping a single row per CDR3 protein. Seen here are nearly 400,000 distinct CDR3 sequences, roughly 20% observed once, and the top ten hold around 3.9%. A few counts support this clonotype. The input for sequencing was PBMCs from the stem cell graft donor, taken from the stem cell graft. This clonotype was sampled from a human donor who donated a stem cell graft to a child with acute myeloid leukemia.

CDR3: CASSYGFPRDTPGNEQFF. CDR3 bases: TGTGCCAGCAGTTATGGGTTTCCCAGGGACACCCCTGGAAATGAGCAGTTCTTC. The rearrangement uses TRBV6-5 and TRBJ2-1; a weak D match, TRBD1 (6 bases). The ends were cut back, 3 bases at V and 7 bases at J, with 25 bases in the middle. The germline CDR1 and CDR2 sequences are MNHEY and SVGAGI. The CDR3 is 18 amino acids.